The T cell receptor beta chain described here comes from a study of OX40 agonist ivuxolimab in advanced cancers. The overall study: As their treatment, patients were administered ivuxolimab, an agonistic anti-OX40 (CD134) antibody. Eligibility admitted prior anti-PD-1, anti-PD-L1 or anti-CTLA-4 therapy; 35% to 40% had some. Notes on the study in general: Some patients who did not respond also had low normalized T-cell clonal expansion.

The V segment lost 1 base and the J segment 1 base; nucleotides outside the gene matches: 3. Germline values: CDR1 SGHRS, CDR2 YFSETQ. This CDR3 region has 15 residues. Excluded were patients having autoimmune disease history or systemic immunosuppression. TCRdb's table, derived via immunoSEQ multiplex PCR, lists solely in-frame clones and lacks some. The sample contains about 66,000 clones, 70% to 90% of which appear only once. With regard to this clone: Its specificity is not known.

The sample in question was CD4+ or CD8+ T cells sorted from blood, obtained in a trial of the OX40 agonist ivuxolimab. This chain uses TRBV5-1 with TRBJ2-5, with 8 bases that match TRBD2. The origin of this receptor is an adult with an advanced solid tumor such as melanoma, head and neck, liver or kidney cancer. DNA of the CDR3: TGCGCCAGCAGCTTGCAAGCGGGGGCCCAAGAGACCCAGTACTTC. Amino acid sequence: CASSLQAGAQETQYF. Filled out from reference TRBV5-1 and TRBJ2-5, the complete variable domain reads KAGVTQTPRYLIKTRGQQVTLSCSPISGHRSVSWYQQTPGQGLQFLFEYFSETQRNKGNFPGRFSGRQFSNSRSEMNVSTLELGDSALYLCASSLQAGAQETQYFGPGTRLLVL.